The entry that follows covers one T cell receptor (beta chain) sequence. Its cognate antigen is unknown. The sample originates from a study of post-analysis software for immune sequencing data. Whole-study context: Patients had relapsing-remitting, secondary progressive or progressive-relapsing multiple sclerosis; some lacked subtype. Overall study results and limits: Controls showed lower frequencies than patients for five TRBV segments, and TRBV5-6, TRBV5-1 and TRBV20-1 were among these. Samples prepared in the same batch strongly co-clustered by F measure. When compared against controls, multiple sclerosis patients showed significantly lower normalized Chao1 diversity.

TCR beta cDNA libraries included unique molecular identifiers. Researchers reported some 500,000 cDNA molecules coming from approximately 1 to 10 million T cells. MiXCR, applied by TCRdb to the PCR reads, yields one record per CDR3 protein. Of 380,000 or so distinct CDR3 sequences listed, less than 40% were seen once; the top ten hold 13%. The CDR3 is made up of 17 amino acids. Trimming removed 6 bases from V and 5 bases from J, with 23 bases in between. V and J are TRBV12-3 or TRBV12-4 and TRBJ2-1; weak D call: TRBD2 (6 bases). Sequencing was performed on blood. The receptor was isolated from a girl between 10 and 17 years old with multiple sclerosis. The CDR3 is CASRNPKRAESHNEQFF. CDR3 coding DNA: TGTGCCAGCAGAAACCCAAAGCGGGCAGAATCGCACAATGAGCAGTTCTTC.